This T cell receptor (beta chain) came from a study of PD-L1 blockade in urothelial cancer. At the level of the study: Patients arrived having already received 0 to 3 prior chemotherapy regimens. Samples of blood were analyzed 3 weeks (second dose) and 6 weeks after treatment start.

The CDR3 contains 16 residues. The germline CDR1 and CDR2 sequences are MNHEY and SMNVEV (reference sequence). V gave up 5 bases and J gave up 2 bases; unmatched junction bases: 9. Time point specified: pretreatment peripheral blood. The assay was immunoSEQ multiplex PCR, and TCRdb's table has in-frame clones only and misses some. The sample shows 87,000 or so clones, less than 90% of them seen only once. This TCR was sampled from a man in his sixties with urothelial cancer. V is TRBV27 and J is TRBJ1-5; 7 bases agree with TRBD1. This material consisted of PBMCs, taken around atezolizumab (anti-PD-L1) treatment. Here the CDR3 reads CASSRLQGTGNQPQHF. The CDR3 DNA is TGTGCCAGCAGTCGATTACAGGGGACTGGCAATCAGCCCCAGCATTTT.